One and the same sample provided the 12 T cell receptor beta chains below, sequenced in a study of CD8+CD57+ T cells in acquired aplastic anemia. Investigators profiled TCR beta VDJ and CDR3 from genomic DNA template. Each CDR3 protein gets one entry after TCRdb re-called the reads with MiXCR. Of around 170,000 distinct CDR3 sequences detected, 48% appear once; the ten largest clones hold approximately 9.7%. An expansion of CD8+CD57+ cells by flow cytometry had been shown in patients chosen for sequencing. Sequencing input: sorted CD4+, CD8+, or CD8+CD57+ T cells (not recorded which) from PBMCs. The receptors were gathered from a human donor with aplastic anemia.

This clonotype was detected only once. The gene calls are TRBV6-1 and TRBJ2-5, with D uncertain. This CDR3 is built from 12 residues. The V end was cut by 4 bases, the J end by 5 bases, with 8 bases between. Germline V gives CDR1 MNHNS, CDR2 SASEGT. For the CDR3, the DNA is TGTGCCAGCAGTGTTCCCGCGGAGACCCAGTACTTC. It is translated as CASSVPAETQYF.

Remarks on this clonotype: At one end the junction does not follow the germline gene, possibly because of a read error. The chain recombines TRBV25-1 with TRBJ2-5; the D gene could be TRBD1 or TRBD2 (7 bases each). Germline V gene sequence: CDR1 MGHDK, CDR2 SYGVNS. CDR3 length: 15 residues. CDR3 coding DNA: TGTGCCAGCAGTCCTCAGGGGGGGACCTACGAGACCCGGTACTTC. It specifies CASSPQGGTYETRYF.

V usage is TRBV10-3 and J usage is TRBJ2-3; 8 bases map to TRBD2. This CDR3 has 13 amino acids. The germline V gene has CDR1 ENHRY and CDR2 SYGVKD. Trimming removed 10 bases from V and 5 bases from J; junction bases left unmatched: 8. The CDR3 DNA reads TGTGCCACCCGGGGGGGGCATGGAGATACGCAGTATTTT. This sequence encodes CATRGGHGDTQYF.

The sample holds many counts of this clonotype. The chain carries TRBV2 and TRBJ1-5; D gene uncertain. The germline CDR1 and CDR2 sequences are SNHLY and FYNNEI. The CDR3 consists of 14 residues. Trimming shortened V by 6 bases and J by 6 bases, and 15 bases separated the two germline ends. The CDR3 here is CASSPFAGVQPQHF. The CDR3 DNA sequence: TGTGCCAGCAGCCCCTTTGCCGGGGTTCAGCCCCAGCATTTT.

V and J are TRBV24-1 and TRBJ2-1, with D possibly matching TRBD1 (7 bases). The CDR3 is 13 amino acids. Trimming left V 7 bases short and J 9 bases short, with 15 bases between. The germline CDR1 and CDR2 sequences are KGHDR and SFDVKD. The CDR3 is CATRAGGSIEQFF. CDR3 DNA: TGTGCCACCAGGGCAGGGGGGTCTATTGAGCAGTTCTTC.

The chain employs TRBV7-2 and TRBJ2-7; maybe TRBD2 (6 bases). The CDR3 extends over 14 amino acids. CDR1 and CDR2 (germline): SGHTA, FQGNSA. The V end was cut by 2 bases, the J end by 3 bases, with 11 bases between. CDR3 DNA sequence: TGTGCCAGCAGCTTACATAGCGGAGGCTACGAGCAGTACTTC. This gives the protein CASSLHSGGYEQYF.

This clonotype was observed at least ten times. The chain joins TRBV5-1 to TRBJ1-4; no firm D call. This CDR3 has 13 residues. CDR1 is SGHRS, CDR2 YFSETQ, per germline. V was pared by 2 bases and J by 5 bases, with 7 bases between. CDR3 region: CASSFWENEKLFF. Written as DNA, the CDR3 is TGCGCCAGCAGCTTTTGGGAAAATGAAAAACTGTTTTTT.

This clonotype was seen repeatedly, ten times or more. CDR3 sequence (DNA): TGCAGTGCTAGAGGGGGGAATAGCAATCAGCCCCAGCATTTT. Encoded protein: CSARGGNSNQPQHF. The rearrangement uses TRBV20-1 and TRBJ1-5; a weak D match, TRBD1 (5 bases). The length of the CDR3 is 14 residues. V lost 1 base to trimming and J lost 0 bases, with 7 bases between them. CDR1 is DFQATT, CDR2 SNEGSKA, per germline (reference sequence).

This clonotype was detected ten times or more. V is TRBV24-1 and J is TRBJ2-5, with TRBD1 as a possible D gene (7 bases). Germline V gives CDR1 KGHDR, CDR2 SFDVKD. The CDR3 has 17 amino acids. Trimming removed 0 bases from V and 5 bases from J, with 18 bases in between. Written as DNA, the CDR3 is TGTGCCACCAGTGATTTGCACTCCCGCCCAGGGGGGGAGACCCAGTACTTC. Amino acid sequence: CATSDLHSRPGGETQYF.

The chain uses TRBV24-1 and TRBJ2-3, with 7 bases matching TRBD2. Germline CDR1 reads KGHDR; CDR2 reads SFDVKD. The ends lost 0 bases at V and 1 base at J; junction bases unmatched: 3. This CDR3 is built from 16 residues. The DNA of the CDR3 is TGTGCCACCAGTGATTTGACTAGCGCCGGCACAGATACGCAGTATTTT. Its protein product is CATSDLTSAGTDTQYF.

This chain links TRBV7-3 with TRBJ1-1; 9 nucleotides agree with TRBD1. This CDR3 is built from 16 residues. Unmatched junction bases numbered 9, after V lost 1 base and J lost 6 bases. The germline V gene encodes CDR1 SGHTA and CDR2 FQGTGA. The CDR3 DNA reads TGTGCCAGCAGCTTAAATCCGGGACAGGGAATGTCTGAAGCTTTCTTT. Encoded protein: CASSLNPGQGMSEAFF.

This clonotype was seen a few times. Just one base apart from a much larger clone, this may be a read error. The chain employs TRBV19 and TRBJ2-5, with D unclear. The CDR3 is made up of 15 amino acids. Per the germline V gene, CDR1 is LNHDA and CDR2 is SQIVND (reference sequence). As DNA, the CDR3 is TGTACCAGTAGTATGTTTTACCCAGATCAAGAGACCCAGTACTTC. Its protein product is CTSSMFYPDQETQYF.